The rows below give T cell receptor beta chains drawn from one sample of a study of T cell responses to AZD1222 COVID-19 vaccine. Repertoires were generated with immunoSEQ multiplex PCR, while TCRdb's copy carries only in-frame clones and drops some. Among some 200,000 clones listed, roughly 91% were seen once. The material was peripheral blood, obtained on day 0 of AZD1222 vaccination. These TCRs come from an adult in good health. The CDR3 runs from the conserved cysteine through the conserved F or W. Each record gives: J gene, clone size, V gene, D gene, CDR3 DNA, CDR3 protein. D genes are given only for firm matches. Part of the rows lack a size; the others show once, few, many or a class for expanded clones.

>TRBJ2-2|-|TRBV27|-
TGTGCCAGCAGTTTACTGTCTTCCCGGGGGCCGGGCGGGGAGCTGTTTTTT
CASSLLSSRGPGGELFF
>TRBJ2-3|-|TRBV6-5|-
TGTGCCAGCAGCTACAATTTCCCAGATACGCAGTATTTT
CASSYNFPDTQYF
>TRBJ2-1|-|TRBV2|-
TGTGCCAGCAGTGAAAGGACGGGAATAGGAAATGAGCAGTTCTTC
CASSERTGIGNEQFF
>TRBJ1-4|-|TRBV5-1|-
TGCGCCAGCAGCTTGGTTAATGGGGGGCGCGAAAAACTGTTTTTT
CASSLVNGGREKLFF
>TRBJ2-1|-|TRBV5-1|TRBD1
TGCGCCAGCAGCTTGGCATTGGGACAGAACAATGAGCAGTTCTTC
CASSLALGQNNEQFF
>TRBJ2-7|-|TRBV6-4|-
TGTGCCAGCAGTGGCCCGGGACGGGGCTCCTACGAGCAGTACTTC
CASSGPGRGSYEQYF
>TRBJ1-2|-|TRBV11-1|-
TGTGCCAGCAGCCCGGGCCTCACTGGTAACTATGGCTACACCTTC
CASSPGLTGNYGYTF
>TRBJ2-5|-|TRBV7-3|-
TGTGCCAGCAGCTTGCGGGACCAAGAGACCCAGTACTTC
CASSLRDQETQYF
>TRBJ2-1|-|TRBV9|TRBD2
TGTGCCAGCAGCACACACCCAATTAGCGGGGGGACCCACAATGAGCAGTTCTTC
CASSTHPISGGTHNEQFF
>TRBJ1-1|-|TRBV18|-
TGTGCCAGCTCACGGAATATCCGGGACGGGGACACTGAAGCTTTCTTT
CASSRNIRDGDTEAFF
>TRBJ2-7|-|TRBV6-6|TRBD1
TGTGCCAGCGGGACAGGGAGCGAGCAGTACTTC
CASGTGSEQYF
>TRBJ1-1|-|TRBV4-2|-
TGTGCCAGCAGCCAAGAAGGAACAAGGGCTATGAACACTGAAGCTTTCTTT
CASSQEGTRAMNTEAFF
>TRBJ1-2|-|TRBV2|TRBD1
TGTGCCAGCAGCGGGGACAGGGAAGGGAGGGGCTATGGCTACACCTTC
CASSGDREGRGYGYTF
>TRBJ2-7|-|TRBV10-1|TRBD1
TGCGCCAGCAGTCAGGGGGCCTCCTACGAGCAGTACTTC
CASSQGASYEQYF
>TRBJ1-6|-|TRBV27|-
TGTGCCAGCACCGAACTGCAGGGAGGTTCACCCCTCCACTTT
CASTELQGGSPLHF
>TRBJ1-1|once|TRBV5-5|-
TGTGCCAGCAGCAGGTATTTGAACACTGAAGCTTTCTTT
CASSRYLNTEAFF
>TRBJ1-1|once|TRBV7-8|-
TGTGCCAGCAGCTCACAGGCGTCCAGTTTGGCGGAAGCTTTCTTT
CASSSQASSLAEAFF
>TRBJ2-6|once|TRBV14|-
TGTGCCAGCAGCCAAGATGCGGGGTTAGGGGCCAACGTCCTGACTTTC
CASSQDAGLGANVLTF
>TRBJ2-5|-|TRBV2|TRBD2
TGTGCCAGCATTGGGACGGGGGGGTCCTTGGAGACCCAGTACTTC
CASIGTGGSLETQYF
>TRBJ2-3|-|TRBV4-1|TRBD2
TGCGCCAGCAGCTCAAGAGCGGGAGGGCCGTCAACGGGGACAGATACGCAGTATTTT
CASSSRAGGPSTGTDTQYF
>TRBJ2-5|-|TRBV10-2|-
TGCGCCAGCAGGACAGGTTCCGAGACCCAGTACTTC
CASRTGSETQYF
>TRBJ1-4|-|TRBV2|-
TGTGCCAGCAGTATGCTCGGGAGCGAACTGTTTTTT
CASSMLGSELFF
>TRBJ1-1|once|TRBV7-9|TRBD1
TGTGCCAGCAGGGGAACCGGGACAGGGCCGAACACTGAAGCTTTCTTT
CASRGTGTGPNTEAFF
>TRBJ1-6|-|TRBV18|-
TGTGCCAGCTCACCGTCACCAGCCGCCTCTAATTCACCCCTCCACTTT
CASSPSPAASNSPLHF
>TRBJ2-5|-|TRBV4-2|-
TGTGCCAGCAGCCAAAATTTGGGGCGGGAGACCCAGTACTTC
CASSQNLGRETQYF
>TRBJ1-3|-|TRBV5-1|-
TGCGCCAGCAGCTTGGAGGGCAGATCTGGAAACACCATATATTTT
CASSLEGRSGNTIYF
>TRBJ2-1|once|TRBV24-1|-
TGTGCCACCAGTGAGACAAAACGTGGGAAATCGTCCTACAATGAGCAGTTCTTC
CATSETKRGKSSYNEQFF
>TRBJ2-1|once|TRBV14|TRBD2
TGTGCCAGCAGCCCCCTAGCGGGGTTCAATGAGCAGTTCTTC
CASSPLAGFNEQFF
>TRBJ1-2|-|TRBV13|-
TGTGCCAGCAGCCTTGCCAGGCAGGGCTACACCTTC
CASSLARQGYTF
>TRBJ2-7|-|TRBV9|-
TGTGCCAGCAGCGTAGGGGATGTTCACAACGAGCAGTACTTC
CASSVGDVHNEQYF
>TRBJ1-1|-|TRBV5-1|-
TGCGCCAGCAGCACCCATCCCGGGTTGGACACTGAAGCTTTCTTT
CASSTHPGLDTEAFF
>TRBJ1-1|-|TRBV5-5|-
TGTGCCAGCAGCCCTGCAGCAGGGGTGGGGAACACTGAAGCTTTCTTT
CASSPAAGVGNTEAFF
>TRBJ1-4|-|TRBV5-1|-
TGCGCCAGCAGCCCTCTGGGAGGCAGTCTGGAAAAACTGTTTTTT
CASSPLGGSLEKLFF
>TRBJ1-2|-|TRBV5-1|-
TGCGCCAGCTGGGACGGGGTTTGGTATGGCTACACCTTC
CASWDGVWYGYTF
>TRBJ2-3|-|TRBV28|-
TGTGCCAGCAGTTCGTCGTCTAGTTGGGTGGATACGCAGTATTTT
CASSSSSSWVDTQYF
>TRBJ1-5|-|TRBV3-1/TRBV3-2|TRBD1
TGTGCCAGCAGCTCGACAGGGGAACTAAATCAGCCCCAGCATTTT
CASSSTGELNQPQHF
>TRBJ2-4|-|TRBV27|-
TGTGCCAGCAGTTTAACGACAGTTCTAGCCAAAAACATTCAGTACTTC
CASSLTTVLAKNIQYF
>TRBJ1-5|-|TRBV5-4|TRBD1
TGTGCCAGCAGCAGTGGACAGGGGGCCGTCAATCAGGTAAGCAATCAGCCCCAGCATTTT
CASSSGQGAVNQVSNQPQHF
>TRBJ1-2|few|TRBV11-2|-
TGTGCCAGCAGCTTAGGAGATGCCAGGGGAGTTAAGGGCTACACCTTC
CASSLGDARGVKGYTF
>TRBJ1-4|-|TRBV3-1/TRBV3-2|-
TGTGCCAGCAGCCCGGGGAGAACTAATGAAAAACTGTTTTTT
CASSPGRTNEKLFF
>TRBJ1-3|-|TRBV9|TRBD1
TGTGCCAGCAGCGCCCGACAGGGGAACACCATATATTTT
CASSARQGNTIYF
>TRBJ1-6|-|TRBV5-4|TRBD1
TGTGCCAGCAGCAACAGACAGGGAGGTGGTTCACCCCTCCACTTT
CASSNRQGGGSPLHF
>TRBJ2-3|-|TRBV5-1|TRBD2
TGCGCCAGCAGCTCCAATAGCGGGACCCGCACAGATACGCAGTATTTT
CASSSNSGTRTDTQYF
>TRBJ1-2|-|TRBV18|-
TGTGCCAGCAAAATATCGGACCGCGAATATGGCTACACCTTC
CASKISDREYGYTF
>TRBJ1-1|-|TRBV9|TRBD1
TGTGCCAGCAGCGTCGAGGGGGCACGGGGAGCTTTCTTT
CASSVEGARGAFF
>TRBJ1-3|-|TRBV7-8|-
TGTGCCAGCAGCGACTTTCGACGAGAGGGGAGCTCTGGAAACACCATATATTTT
CASSDFRREGSSGNTIYF
>TRBJ1-5|once|TRBV21-1|-
TGTGCCAGCAGCAAAGGGCCTCGAGGGGACCCGTTTTTCAAATCAGATGGCCAGCATTTT
CASSKGPRGDPFFKSDGQHF
>TRBJ2-7|-|TRBV25-1|-
TGTGCCAGCAGTTTCCGGGACGGGGGTTACGAGCAGTACTTC
CASSFRDGGYEQYF
>TRBJ2-3|-|TRBV5-6|-
TGTGCCAGCAGCTTGTTTGGAGATACGCAGTATTTT
CASSLFGDTQYF
>TRBJ2-6|once|TRBV12-5|-
TGTGCTAGTGGTCTCATTGAGTCTGGGGCCAACGTCCTGACTTTC
CASGLIESGANVLTF
>TRBJ2-1|-|TRBV9|TRBD2
TGTGCCAGCAGCGGAGGCAACTTAGCGGGGGGGCGTTACAATGAGCAGTTCTTC
CASSGGNLAGGRYNEQFF